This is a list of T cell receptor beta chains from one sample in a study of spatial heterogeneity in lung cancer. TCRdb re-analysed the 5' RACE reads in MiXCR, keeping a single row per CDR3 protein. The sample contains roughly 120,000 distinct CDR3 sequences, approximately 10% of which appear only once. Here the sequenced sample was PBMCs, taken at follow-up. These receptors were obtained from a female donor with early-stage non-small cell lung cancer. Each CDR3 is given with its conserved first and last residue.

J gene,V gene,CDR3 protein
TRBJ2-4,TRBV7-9,CASSFQTRGIQYF
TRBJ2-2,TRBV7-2,CASSLGLGTGELFF
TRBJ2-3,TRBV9,CASSVDELAGSSTDTQYF
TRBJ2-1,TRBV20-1,CSAGPLPGLGREQFF
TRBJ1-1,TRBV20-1,CSARDSGGVWEAFF
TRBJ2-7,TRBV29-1,CSVERGFEQYF
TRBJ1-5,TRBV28,CASTSGQGQPQHF
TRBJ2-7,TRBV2,CASSEFGQATYEQYF
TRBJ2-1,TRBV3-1,CASGGLASYNEQFF
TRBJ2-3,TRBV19,CASTRDRPPDTQYF
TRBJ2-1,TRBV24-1,CATSDLGSGSPKGNEQFF
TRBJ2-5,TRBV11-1,CASSRRVGQGETQYF
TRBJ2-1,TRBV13,CASSSGPGLLYNEQFF
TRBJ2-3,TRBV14,CASSQSSTDTQYF